Presented here are 12 T cell receptor beta chains from one specimen sequenced in a study of cytomegalovirus exposure and HLA in healthy donors. The PCR had 60 Vbeta and 13 Jbeta primers. The data were produced by immunoSEQ multiplex PCR, yet TCRdb's version contains in-frame clones alone and is incomplete. This table has 150,000 to 200,000 clones, less than 85% appearing once. The sequenced sample consisted of PBMCs. These receptors were taken from a middle-aged man in good health and CMV-seronegative.

V gene TRBV5-1 combines with J gene TRBJ1-2; no clear D. The CDR3 loop spans 13 amino acids. Germline CDR1 and CDR2: SGHRS and YFSETQ. V lost 0 bases to trimming and J lost 3 bases, with 6 bases between them. CDR3 in amino acids: CASSLATDYGYTF. CDR3 sequence (DNA): TGCGCCAGCAGCTTGGCTACAGACTATGGCTACACCTTC.

The chain is built from TRBV5-4 and TRBJ2-5; 9 bases align to TRBD1. With the DNA end fitting TRBJ2-7 better, the J assignment may be wrong. The CDR3 length is 15 residues. Germline loops: CDR1 SGHNT, CDR2 YYREEE (reference sequence). The DNA of the CDR3 is TGTGCCAGCAGCCCGACGACAGGGGGCTCCTACGAGCAGTACTTC. Protein sequence: CASSPTTGGSYEQYF.

V gene TRBV5-3 combines with J gene TRBJ1-4, with 10 bases lining up with TRBD1. TRBV5-3 is placed among ORFs of uncertain function. The junction had 14 bases not matched to a gene; V was cut back by 0 bases and J by 3 bases. This CDR3 spans 20 amino acids. In nucleotides, the CDR3 is TGTGCCAGAAGCTTGGCGGGGGGGACAGGGGTCCCGACGGCTAATGAAAAACTGTTTTTT. Its protein product is CARSLAGGTGVPTANEKLFF.

CDR3 sequence (DNA): TGTGCCAGCAGTTACCCGCCAGGGGTGGGGACCCAGTACTTC. Translation: CASSYPPGVGTQYF. The gene calls are TRBV6-5 and TRBJ2-5, with D perhaps TRBD1 (6 bases). Germline V gene data show CDR1 as MNHEY and CDR2 as SVGAGI. Trimming stripped 2 bases from V and 7 bases from J, with 14 bases between. This CDR3 contains 14 residues.

The chain recombines TRBV6-1 with TRBJ1-3; D unresolved. The length of the CDR3 is 14 residues. Trimming stripped 10 bases from V and 0 bases from J, with 13 bases between. The V gene's germline CDR1 is MNHNS and CDR2 SASEGT. The CDR3: CATLPPGSGNTIYF. DNA for the CDR3: TGTGCCACCTTACCACCAGGCTCTGGAAACACCATATATTTT.

This chain links TRBV29-1 with TRBJ1-4; 7 bases are a match to TRBD1. The CDR3 runs to 13 residues. Germline V CDR1 and CDR2: SQVTM, ANQGSEA. V gave up 5 bases and J gave up 2 bases; unmatched junction bases: 2. The CDR3: CSVMTGTNEKLFF. CDR3 in DNA: TGCAGCGTTATGACAGGGACTAATGAAAAACTGTTTTTT.

This clone was observed a few times. This chain links TRBV19 with TRBJ1-1; tentative D call: TRBD1 (6 bases). V was pared by 8 bases and J by 5 bases, with 15 bases between. Germline V gene data show CDR1 as LNHDA and CDR2 as SQIVND (reference sequence). The length of the CDR3 is 13 residues. Here the CDR3 reads CASATGIGTEAFF. In nucleotides, the CDR3 is TGTGCCAGTGCCACAGGGATAGGGACTGAAGCTTTCTTT.

The V and J genes are TRBV6-5 and TRBJ2-1; TRBD2 aligns across 9 bases. The junction had 10 bases not matched to a gene; V was cut back by 7 bases and J by 6 bases. The CDR3 totals 15 residues. The germline V gene encodes CDR1 MNHEY and CDR2 SVGAGI. CDR3 sequence reads: CASISAGGPVNEQFF. The CDR3 DNA sequence: TGTGCCAGCATATCGGCGGGAGGGCCGGTCAATGAGCAGTTCTTC.

This clone was recorded a few times. This rearrangement joins TRBV7-9 to TRBJ1-2, with D perhaps TRBD1 (6 bases). With 4 bases removed from V and 8 bases from J, the gap between germline ends came to 14 bases. The CDR3 consists of 13 residues. CDR1 and CDR2 from the germline V gene are SEHNR and FQNEAQ (reference sequence). CDR3 in DNA: TGTGCCAGCAGCTACGGGAACAGGGTCGGCTACACCTTC. This sequence encodes CASSYGNRVGYTF.

This clone showed up just a few times. This sequence joins TRBV7-9 and TRBJ2-3; TRBD1 matches at 10 bases. The germline V gene has CDR1 SEHNR and CDR2 FQNEAQ (reference sequence). The CDR3 has 15 residues. Trimming removed 4 bases from V and 4 bases from J; junction bases left unmatched: 5. CDR3 DNA sequence: TGTGCCAGCAGCTCACAGACAGGGGGCGCAGATACGCAGTATTTT. Its protein product is CASSSQTGGADTQYF.

The chain uses TRBV9 and TRBJ1-4; unclear D gene. With 4 bases removed from V and 0 bases from J, the gap between germline ends came to 10 bases. The CDR3 extends over 15 amino acids. The germline gives CDR1 SGDLS, CDR2 YYNGEE. CDR3 protein: CASSPTGTTNEKLFF. The CDR3 DNA reads as TGTGCCAGCAGCCCCACGGGAACAACTAATGAAAAACTGTTTTTT.

The chain joins TRBV18 to TRBJ1-6; TRBD1 matches at 9 bases. CDR1 and CDR2 from the germline V gene are KGHSH and LQKENI. Trimming at V came to 6 bases and at J to 5 bases, leaving 2 bases not matched to a gene. This CDR3 comprises 14 residues. CDR3 in DNA: TGTGCCAGCTCTAGACAGGGGGATAATTCACCCCTCCACTTT. Translation gives CASSRQGDNSPLHF. The complete variable domain, with remaining parts taken from reference TRBV18 and TRBJ1-6, reads NAGVMQNPRHLVRRRGQEARLRCSPMKGHSHVYWYRQLPEEGLKFMVYLQKENIIDESGMPKERFSAEFPKEGPSILRIQQVVRGDSAAYFCASSRQGDNSPLHFGNGTRLTVT.